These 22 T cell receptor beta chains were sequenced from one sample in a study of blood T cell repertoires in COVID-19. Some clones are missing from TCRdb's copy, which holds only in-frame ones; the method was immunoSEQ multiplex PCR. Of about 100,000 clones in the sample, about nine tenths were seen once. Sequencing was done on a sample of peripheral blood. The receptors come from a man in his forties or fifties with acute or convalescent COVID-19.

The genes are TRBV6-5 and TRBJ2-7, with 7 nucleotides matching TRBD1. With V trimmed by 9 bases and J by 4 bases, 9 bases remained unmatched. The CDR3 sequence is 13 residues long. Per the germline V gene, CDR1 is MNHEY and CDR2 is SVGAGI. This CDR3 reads CARPRDSLYEQYF. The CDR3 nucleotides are TGTGCCAGACCACGGGACAGTTTATACGAGCAGTACTTC.

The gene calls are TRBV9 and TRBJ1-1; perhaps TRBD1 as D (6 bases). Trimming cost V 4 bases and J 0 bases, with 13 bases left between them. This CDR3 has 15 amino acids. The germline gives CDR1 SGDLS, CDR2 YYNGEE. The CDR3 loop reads CASSPQGWVNTEAFF. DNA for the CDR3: TGTGCCAGCAGCCCCCAGGGGTGGGTGAACACTGAAGCTTTCTTT.

The CDR3 loop is CASSTGQGRQPQHF. The CDR3 DNA follows: TGTGCCAGCAGCACCGGACAGGGCAGGCAGCCCCAGCATTTT. The chain couples TRBV5-8 to TRBJ1-5; 8 positions match TRBD1. Germline CDR1 is SGHTS and CDR2 is YDEGEE. The CDR3 has 14 residues. Trimming removed 4 bases from V and 7 bases from J; junction bases left unmatched: 7. Together with reference TRBV5-8 and TRBJ1-5, the CDR3 gives the full variable domain: EAGVTQSPTHLIKTRGQQATLRCSPISGHTSVYWYQQALGLGLQFLLWYDEGEERNRGNFPPRFSGRQFPNYSSELNVNALELEDSALYLCASSTGQGRQPQHFGDGTRLSIL.

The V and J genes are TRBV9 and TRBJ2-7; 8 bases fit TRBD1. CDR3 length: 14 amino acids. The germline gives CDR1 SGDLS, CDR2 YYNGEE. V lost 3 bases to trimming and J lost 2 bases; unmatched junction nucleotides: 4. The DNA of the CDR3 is TGTGCCAGCAGCGCCGGGACAGGACCCTACGAGCAGTACTTC. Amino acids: CASSAGTGPYEQYF.

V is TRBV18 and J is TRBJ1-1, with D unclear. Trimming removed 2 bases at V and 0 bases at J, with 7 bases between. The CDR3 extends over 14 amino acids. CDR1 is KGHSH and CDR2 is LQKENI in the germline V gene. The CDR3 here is CASSPENLNTEAFF. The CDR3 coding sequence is TGTGCCAGCTCACCAGAGAACCTGAACACTGAAGCTTTCTTT. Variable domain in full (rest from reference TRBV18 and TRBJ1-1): NAGVMQNPRHLVRRRGQEARLRCSPMKGHSHVYWYRQLPEEGLKFMVYLQKENIIDESGMPKERFSAEFPKEGPSILRIQQVVRGDSAAYFCASSPENLNTEAFFGQGTRLTVV.

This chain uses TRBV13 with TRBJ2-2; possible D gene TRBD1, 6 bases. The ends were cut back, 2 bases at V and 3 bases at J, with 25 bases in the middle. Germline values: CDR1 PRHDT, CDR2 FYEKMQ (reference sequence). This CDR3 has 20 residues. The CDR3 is CASSLYSRSRGKRDTGELFF. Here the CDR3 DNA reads TGTGCCAGCAGCTTATACTCTAGATCGAGGGGGAAACGGGACACCGGGGAGCTGTTTTTT.

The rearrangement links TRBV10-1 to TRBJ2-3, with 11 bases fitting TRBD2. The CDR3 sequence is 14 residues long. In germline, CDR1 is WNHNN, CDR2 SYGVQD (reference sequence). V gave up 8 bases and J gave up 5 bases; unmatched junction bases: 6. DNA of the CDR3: TGCGCCAGCGCTCTAGCGGGGGGAAAAGATACGCAGTATTTT. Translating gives CASALAGGKDTQYF.

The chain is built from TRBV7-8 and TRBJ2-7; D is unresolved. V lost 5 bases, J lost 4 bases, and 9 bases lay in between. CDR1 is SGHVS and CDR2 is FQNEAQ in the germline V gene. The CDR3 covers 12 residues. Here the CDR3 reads CASSDAAYEQYF. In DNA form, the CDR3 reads TGTGCCAGCAGCGATGCCGCGTACGAGCAGTACTTC.

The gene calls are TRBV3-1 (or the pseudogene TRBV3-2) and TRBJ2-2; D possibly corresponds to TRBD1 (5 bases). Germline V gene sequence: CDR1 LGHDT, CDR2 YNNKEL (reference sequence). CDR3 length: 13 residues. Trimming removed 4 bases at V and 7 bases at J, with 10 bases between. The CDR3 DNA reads TGTGCCAGCAGCCCCGCGACAGTCGGGGAGCTGTTTTTT. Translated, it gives CASSPATVGELFF.

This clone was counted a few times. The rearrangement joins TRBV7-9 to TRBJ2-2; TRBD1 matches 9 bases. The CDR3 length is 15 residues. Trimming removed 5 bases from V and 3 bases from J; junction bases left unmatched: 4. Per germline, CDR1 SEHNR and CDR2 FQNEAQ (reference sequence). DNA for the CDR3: TGTGCCAGCAGCCTCCGGGACAGGGACACCGGGGAGCTGTTTTTT. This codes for CASSLRDRDTGELFF.

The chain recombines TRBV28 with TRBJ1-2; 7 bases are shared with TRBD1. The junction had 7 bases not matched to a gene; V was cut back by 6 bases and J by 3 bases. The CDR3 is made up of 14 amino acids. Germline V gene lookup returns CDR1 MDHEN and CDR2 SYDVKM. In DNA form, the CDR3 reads TGTGCCAGCAGGGTCCAAGGGGGCGACTATGGCTACACCTTC. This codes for CASRVQGGDYGYTF.

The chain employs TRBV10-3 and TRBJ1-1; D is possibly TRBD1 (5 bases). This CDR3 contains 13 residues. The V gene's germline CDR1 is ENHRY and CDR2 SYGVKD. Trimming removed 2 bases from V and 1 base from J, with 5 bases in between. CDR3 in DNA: TGTGCCATCAGTGAGACAGGGAACACTGAAGCTTTCTTT. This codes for CAISETGNTEAFF.

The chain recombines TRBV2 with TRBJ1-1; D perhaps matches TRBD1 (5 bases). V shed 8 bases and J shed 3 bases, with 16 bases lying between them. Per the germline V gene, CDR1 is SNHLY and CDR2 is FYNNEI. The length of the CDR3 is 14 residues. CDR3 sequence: CASFPGLRDTEAFF. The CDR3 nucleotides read TGTGCCAGCTTCCCGGGTCTCAGGGACACTGAAGCTTTCTTT.

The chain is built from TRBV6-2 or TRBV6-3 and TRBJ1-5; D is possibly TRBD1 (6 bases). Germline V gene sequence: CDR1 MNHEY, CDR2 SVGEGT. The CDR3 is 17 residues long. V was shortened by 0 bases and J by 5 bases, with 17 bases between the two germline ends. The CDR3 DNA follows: TGTGCCAGCAGTTACTCGAAGCAGGGGCTGAGGGATCAGCCCCAGCATTTT. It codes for CASSYSKQGLRDQPQHF.

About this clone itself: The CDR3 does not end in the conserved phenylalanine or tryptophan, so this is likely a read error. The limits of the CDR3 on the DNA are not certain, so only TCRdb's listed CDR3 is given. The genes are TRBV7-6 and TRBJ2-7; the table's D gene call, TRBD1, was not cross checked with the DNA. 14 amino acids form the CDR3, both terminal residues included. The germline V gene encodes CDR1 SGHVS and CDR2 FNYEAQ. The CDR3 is CASSSGGQKTTVEL.

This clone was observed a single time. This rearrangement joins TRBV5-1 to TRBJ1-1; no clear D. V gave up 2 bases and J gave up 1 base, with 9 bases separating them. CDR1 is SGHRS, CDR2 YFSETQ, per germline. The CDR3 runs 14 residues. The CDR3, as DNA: TGCGCCAGCAGCTTTGGCAGCGCGAACACTGAAGCTTTCTTT. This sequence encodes CASSFGSANTEAFF.

CDR3 DNA: TGTGCCAGCTCACCAGCGGGGGAGATCACAGATACGCAGTATTTT. Amino acids: CASSPAGEITDTQYF. The chain employs TRBV18 and TRBJ2-3, with 7 bases aligning to TRBD2. Trimming took 2 bases from V and 2 from J; bases not matched to a gene: 4. CDR3 length: 15 residues. Germline CDR1 reads KGHSH; CDR2 reads LQKENI.

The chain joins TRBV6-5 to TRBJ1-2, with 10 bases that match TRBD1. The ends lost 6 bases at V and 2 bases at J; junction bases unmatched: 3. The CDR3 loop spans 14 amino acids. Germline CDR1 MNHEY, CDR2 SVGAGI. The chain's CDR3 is CASSRQGANYGYTF. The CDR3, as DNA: TGTGCCAGCAGCAGACAGGGGGCAAACTATGGCTACACCTTC.

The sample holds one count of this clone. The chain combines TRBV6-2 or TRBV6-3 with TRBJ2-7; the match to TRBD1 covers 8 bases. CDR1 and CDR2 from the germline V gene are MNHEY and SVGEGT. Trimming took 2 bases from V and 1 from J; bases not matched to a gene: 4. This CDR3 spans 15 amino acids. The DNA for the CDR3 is TGTGCCAGCAGTTACGGACAGGGCGCATCCTACGAGCAGTACTTC. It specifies CASSYGQGASYEQYF.

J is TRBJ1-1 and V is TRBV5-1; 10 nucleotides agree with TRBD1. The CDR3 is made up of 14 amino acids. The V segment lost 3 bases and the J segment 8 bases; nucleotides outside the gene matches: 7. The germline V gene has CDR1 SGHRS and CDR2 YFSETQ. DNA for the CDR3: TGCGCCAGCAGCTCCGGGACAGGGGTATTGGAAGCTTTCTTT. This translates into CASSSGTGVLEAFF.

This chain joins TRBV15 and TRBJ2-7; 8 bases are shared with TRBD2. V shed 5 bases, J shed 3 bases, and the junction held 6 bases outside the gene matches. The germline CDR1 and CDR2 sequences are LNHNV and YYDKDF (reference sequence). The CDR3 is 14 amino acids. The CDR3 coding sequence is TGTGCCACCAGCTCGGGACTAGGGGACTACGAGCAGTACTTC. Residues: CATSSGLGDYEQYF.

CDR3 DNA sequence: TGTGCCAGCAGCTCCGGGACAGCAACTTACTCTGGAAACACCATATATTTT. The encoded protein is CASSSGTATYSGNTIYF. The chain joins TRBV7-8 to TRBJ1-3, with TRBD1 matching 7 bases. The CDR3 consists of 17 residues. In germline, CDR1 is SGHVS, CDR2 FQNEAQ. The V and J ends lost 4 bases and 0 bases, in that order; junction bases with no gene match: 9. Full variable domain (rest looked up from reference TRBV7-8 and TRBJ1-3): GAGVSQSPRYKVAKRGQDVALRCDPISGHVSLFWYQQALGQGPEFLTYFQNEAQLDKSGLPSDRFFAERPEGSVSTLKIQRTQQEDSAVYLCASSSGTATYSGNTIYFGEGSWLTVV.